The T cell receptor (beta chain) described here comes from a study of early T cells in non-severe SARS-CoV-2 infection. The study's findings and limits: Anti-spike CD8 responses were favored in VDJdb matching, and private and CD4 specificities were missed.

Tagging with unique molecular identifiers was applied to individual cDNA molecules. TCRdb reanalysed the 5' RACE reads using MiXCR and keeps one entry per CDR3 protein. This table holds some 80,000 distinct CDR3 sequences, roughly an eighth found once. This clonotype has just a few counts. The antigen remains unidentified. The CDR3 has 15 residues. CDR1 is MNHNY and CDR2 is SVGAGI in the germline V gene (reference sequence). The V segment lost 5 bases and the J segment 8 bases; nucleotides outside the gene matches: 8. The sequence was obtained from an adult who was a healthcare worker with PCR-confirmed SARS-CoV-2 infection or an uninfected control (not recorded which). V is TRBV6-6 and J is TRBJ1-4; TRBD1 aligns across 10 bases. Sequences were obtained from whole blood. The CDR3 loop reads CASSPQGTGVEKLFF. CDR3 in DNA: TGTGCCAGCAGTCCCCAGGGGACAGGGGTCGAAAAACTGTTTTTT.